Detailed here is one T cell receptor beta chain. No antigen is known for it. Via MiXCR, TCRdb re-called the 5' RACE reads, giving one row per CDR3 protein. The profile covers 200,000 or so distinct CDR3 sequences, with roughly 13% appearing a single time and approximately 11% taken by the ten largest. Trimming removed 4 bases at V and 7 bases at J, with 17 bases between. Germline V lookup: CDR1 SQVTM, CDR2 ANQGSEA. The CDR3 loop spans 13 amino acids. The source of the sample is a study of CD8 T cells in ankylosing spondylitis. Study-wide points: Previously reported in reactive arthritis synovial fluid and blood were some of the motif variants. Significant enrichment of disease-linked clones was reported in matched ankylosing spondylitis synovial fluid. A TCR beta motif made of several highly homologous variants seemed typical of ankylosing spondylitis blood.

The sample taken for sequencing was blood, either unsorted or a sorted T cell fraction (not recorded which). The chain couples TRBV29-1 to TRBJ2-7; perhaps TRBD1 as D (6 bases). This TCR came from a female donor with ankylosing spondylitis or in good health (not recorded which). This CDR3 is CSVVTGTQGEQYF. The CDR3 DNA is TGCAGCGTTGTAACAGGGACCCAGGGTGAGCAGTACTTC.